The present T cell receptor beta chain was sequenced within a study of cytomegalovirus exposure and HLA in healthy donors (dated by TCRdb to the late 2010s). The study in broad terms: An earlier analysis of approximately 640 of the donors reported about 250 Gb of sequence data and more than 90 million unique TCR beta sequences from about 180 million T cells. Donor age, sex, ethnicity and CMV serostatus were collected together with the repertoire data. Because of strong linkage in the cohort, roughly five DR-DQ haplotypes were treated as single units for association and clustering. The T cell repertoires of 666 subjects were profiled by immunosequencing and related to cytomegalovirus serostatus. A later genetic analysis used genome-wide SNP genotypes for about three fifths of the roughly 700 donors, treating that subset as a discovery cohort. An earlier analysis of 450 to 750 of the donors used high-throughput TCR beta sequencing to judge whether each TCR beta V gene segment behaved as functional or pseudogenic. A later analysis re-analyzed previously published TCR beta repertoires from approximately 700 donors and added high-resolution HLA genotyping to study TCR occurrence patterns. Both class I and class II loci were covered by HLA typing, at four-digit resolution. Typing coverage varied by locus: roughly 620-630 donors for A, B, C, DRB1 and DQB1; some 520 for DQA1; some 610 for DPA1; some 470 for DPB1. The study aimed to test whether cataloging public T cell receptors could reveal signatures of past pathogen exposure. An early release that covered around 590 HLA-typed donors contained approximately 300 gigabases of sequencing data and around 80 million unique TCR sequences. Of the 350 to 400 genotyped donors, around 81% fell in the genetic ancestry cluster associated with self-reported Caucasian donors. The study combined high-throughput TCR immunosequencing, statistical association of individual TCRs with disease status, and machine learning to predict cytomegalovirus infection status. The later analysis used no new phenotypic data to find candidate immune exposures, relying instead on TCR beta sequences and their occurrence across donors. In addition to the first cohort of hundreds of subjects, a separate validation cohort of 120 different subjects was used. Every repertoire in the discovery cohort had been generated on one and the same sequencing platform. Across 398 genotyped donors of the cohort, an average of approximately 240,000 unique TCR beta nucleotide sequences per donor were sequenced, and roughly a sixth of those sequences were non-productive. The paper as a whole reports these results and caveats: In a later analysis, HLA-associated TCR beta chains were found to be more clonally expanded and to have lower generation probabilities than equally common non-associated chains. Linkage disequilibrium might explain the correlated functional status among segregating V segments, but an unknown experimental factor could not be ruled out. Some IMGT-functional V segments, including TRBV6-2 and TRBV6-3, could not be told apart with the 87-base-pair reads, so those segments were excluded. A few of the identified cytomegalovirus-associated TCR beta chains were confirmed in vitro to be specific for cytomegalovirus antigens. V-gene and J-gene trimming of TCR beta chains was associated with a missense DCLRE1C variant in a later genetic analysis, and the association was replicated in an independent cohort. The presence/absence analyses assumed that sequencing depth was roughly uniform across donors, and that assumption may not be true. In a later analysis, some 18,000 TCR beta sequences were associated with specific HLA alleles at a false discovery rate of 0.05. Assigning TCR associations to individual alleles was difficult when HLA alleles, especially DR and DQ, strongly co-occurred. Because counts were too low, seventeen rarely observed V segments, including chromosome 9 orphons, were excluded from the earlier analysis of around 640 of the donors. Compared with the roughly 670-donor mean, donors in an Asian-associated ancestry cluster had fewer N-insertions in productive TCRs, according to a later genetic analysis. Several of the top co-occurrence clusters appeared to be linked to parvovirus B19, influenza, CMV and Epstein-Barr virus, according to a later analysis. Because some donors lacked HLA typing at each locus, the association tests relied only on the typed subset. A further reported finding was that TCR beta sequences accurately predicted the HLA-A and HLA-B alleles for most subjects in the first cohort. In a later analysis, the rate of TCR association differed among HLA loci, with DRB1 alleles having the most associated TCRs and HLA-C alleles having the fewest. In an earlier analysis of approximately 590 of the donors, most TCR beta V segments appeared in productive rearrangements about 87% or about 30% of the time, broadly matching IMGT annotations. A cluster of highly shared sequence variants was judged likely to represent a technical artifact of the sequencing pipeline. This cohort had only TCR beta chains sequenced, and the lack of alpha or paired-chain data limited which features could be detected. In the study, around 150 TCR beta chains were listed as associated with cytomegalovirus. A later analysis found that most CMV-associated TCR beta chains appeared HLA-restricted, with HLA associations seemingly driven largely by CMV exposure. Cytomegalovirus status was reported to be diagnosed by the classifier with high specificity and sensitivity in both the original and validation cohorts. Most TCR sequences were observed very rarely across donors, whereas some public TCRs were present in many individuals. For the cohort, immune exposure information was limited to CMV serostatus. The authors suggested that the approach could potentially be generalized to other disease states and immunological phenotypes.

Receptors were amplified or captured by the immunoSEQ multiplex PCR assay. The multiplex PCR relied on a mix of 60 forward primers for TCR Vbeta segments and 13 reverse primers for TCR Jbeta segments. A multiplex PCR assay on genomic DNA amplified the CDR3 region of rearranged TCR beta genes. On the Illumina HiSeq System, the amplified TCR beta libraries were sequenced as 87-base-pair reads. Concerning the study's data processing: A later analysis tallied approximately 87 million unique TCR beta chains across the 550 to 850 repertoires, and around 9.9 million of those chains were shared by two or more donors. To remove PCR and sequencing errors, raw reads were error-corrected and collapsed into unique sequences using a nearest-neighbor algorithm that merged closely related sequences. CDR3 sequences were aligned to IMGT reference sequences to assign V, D and J gene segments. For a sequence to be retained, at least a six-nucleotide match to both a V gene segment and a J gene segment was required. A rearrangement counted as productive if the CDR3 had no stop codons and remained in frame with V and J, and every other rearrangement counted as non-productive. Following IMGT convention, CDR3 was defined as the stretch from the second conserved V-encoded cysteine up to the conserved J-encoded phenylalanine. The earlier analysis of about 560 of the donors excluded any sequence lacking an unambiguous match to a single V gene segment. An earlier analysis of over 450 of the donors classified V segments as functional when productive rearrangements were above 56.7% and as segregating when the standard deviation between donors was above 5%. A statistical classification framework was built for diagnosing cytomegalovirus status from the catalog of TCR beta chain sequences. In a later analysis, V and J genes were assigned by comparing TCR nucleotide sequences against IMGT/GENE-DB human TR gene sequences. A later analysis assigned CDR3 sequences and most-parsimonious VDJ recombination scenarios with the TCRdist pipeline. In a later analysis, every TCR beta chain was defined by the combination of its CDR3 amino acid sequence and its V-gene family, and reads without a unique V-gene family were dropped. In a later analysis, fewer than 650 highly shared, low-generation-probability nucleotide sequences were removed to address suspected cross-contamination and a sequencing artifact. A later analysis calculated a clonal expansion index for each public chain from normalized within-repertoire ranks of inferred template counts. Generation probabilities in a later analysis came from a VDJ recombination model fitted to out-of-frame rearrangements, and those results were checked against IGoR. In a later analysis, TCR-TCR, TCR-HLA and TCR-CMV co-occurrence was scored with hypergeometric tests, and a repertoire-size bias correction was applied to TCR pairs. A later analysis estimated false discovery rates by permuting HLA or CMV assignments 20 times. In a later analysis, co-occurring TCRs were grouped using DBSCAN, with TCRdist sequence similarity added in when clustering inside HLA-allele-positive subsets. Repertoires with fewer than 30,000 or more than 120,000 public chains were left out of co-occurrence clustering, as were about 5 repertoires with anomalous nucleotide sharing. The table comes from immuneACCESS by way of TCRdb, which keeps in-frame sequences with V and J called. Part of the clones is missing from these tables; in studies checked, under half for an unresolved V gene and the rest for unknown reasons. V, J and clone size are those of that table, while D and trimming were read from the DNA. The sample table lists some 170,000 clones, roughly 70% of them with a count of one. The ten largest account for around 3% of the sample.

Sequences SEHNR (CDR1) and FQNEAQ (CDR2) are obtained from the germline V gene (reference sequence). The CDR3 has 19 amino acids, counting the end cysteine and phenylalanine. CDR3 DNA is the only sequence kept; it has 57 bases, read in frame from the first base. The cohort consisted of some 670 healthy bone marrow donors. At the time of sampling, all cohort members were nominally healthy, though unrecorded immune exposures were likely present. The donor tested CMV seropositive, placing the donor among the 250 to 300 seropositive members of the cohort. Each donor provided a peripheral blood sample, and peripheral blood mononuclear cells were used for TCR beta sequencing. Genomic DNA extraction from the blood cell samples was performed with the Qiagen DNeasy Blood Extraction Kit. As regards this clone: Its antigen is unknown. At one boundary the junction diverges from the germline segment, which might be a read error.

This sequence was found in a woman aged 45-65 years in good health and CMV-seropositive. The chain employs TRBV7-9 and TRBJ2-6; 10 bases in between match TRBD2. The specimen was PBMCs. The CDR3 protein sequence reads: CASSLDGTSVPSGANVLTF. The sequenced DNA: TGTGCCAGCAGTTTAGATGGGACTAGCGTTCCCTCTGGGGCCAACGTCCTGACTTTC.